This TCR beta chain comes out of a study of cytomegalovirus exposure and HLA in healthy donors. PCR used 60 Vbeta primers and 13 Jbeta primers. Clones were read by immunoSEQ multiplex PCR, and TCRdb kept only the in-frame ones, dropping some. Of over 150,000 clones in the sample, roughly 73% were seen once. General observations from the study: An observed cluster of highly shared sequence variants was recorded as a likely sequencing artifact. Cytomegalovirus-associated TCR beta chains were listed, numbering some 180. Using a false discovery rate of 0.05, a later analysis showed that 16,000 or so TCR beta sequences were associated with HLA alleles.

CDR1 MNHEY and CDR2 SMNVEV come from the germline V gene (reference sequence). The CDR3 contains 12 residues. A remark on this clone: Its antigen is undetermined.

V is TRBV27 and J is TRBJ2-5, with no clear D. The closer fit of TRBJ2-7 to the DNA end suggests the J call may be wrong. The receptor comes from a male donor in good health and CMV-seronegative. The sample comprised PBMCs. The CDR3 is CASRGVSYEQYF. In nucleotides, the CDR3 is TGTGCCAGCAGGGGCGTGAGCTACGAGCAGTACTTC.